A single sample is the source of the 5 T cell receptor beta chains below, sequenced in a study of shared clonotypes between healthy human individuals. Profiling relied on immunoSEQ multiplex PCR, and the TCRdb table lists in-frame clones only, not all of them. The profile shows about 2 million clones, 95% of them singletons. The sequenced sample was naive CD4+ T cells sorted from blood. Stated subset: CD45RA+ positively selected. The receptor set was obtained from a man aged 18-30 years in good health.

J is TRBJ2-7 and V is TRBV4-1, with D possibly TRBD2 on 5 matching bases. Trimming left V 4 bases short and J 4 bases short, with 23 bases between. This CDR3 contains 17 residues. Germline loops: CDR1 MGHRA, CDR2 YSYEKL. The chain's CDR3 is CASSRYSSPGDFYEQYF. The CDR3 region has the DNA TGCGCCAGCAGCCGCTACTCCAGCCCCGGGGATTTTTACGAGCAGTACTTC.

The chain has TRBV2 and TRBJ2-2; D unclear. The V gene lost 4 bases and the J gene lost 5 bases, with 8 bases spanning the gap. The CDR3 consists of 13 residues. From germline, CDR1 is SNHLY and CDR2 FYNNEI. DNA for the CDR3: TGTGCCAGCAGTGCTAGTCAAACCGGGGAGCTGTTTTTT. This sequence encodes CASSASQTGELFF. Together with reference TRBV2 and TRBJ2-2, the CDR3 gives the full variable domain: EPEVTQTPSHQVTQMGQEVILRCVPISNHLYFYWYRQILGQKVEFLVSFYNNEISEKSEIFDDQFSVERPDGSNFTLKIRSTKLEDSAMYFCASSASQTGELFFGEGSRLTVL.

V and J are TRBV28 and TRBJ1-2; a weak D match, TRBD1 (5 bases). The V gene's germline CDR1 is MDHEN and CDR2 SYDVKM. The V gene lost 3 bases and the J gene lost 4 bases, with 15 bases spanning the gap. The CDR3 runs 15 residues. The CDR3 nucleotides are TGTGCCAGCAGTTTTCAGGGAGGGGTACCCTATGGCTACACCTTC. This gives the protein CASSFQGGVPYGYTF.

The rearrangement links TRBV27 to TRBJ2-6; D remains ambiguous. Germline V CDR1 and CDR2: MNHEY, SMNVEV (reference sequence). The CDR3 has 16 amino acids. Trimming took off 0 bases at V and 5 bases at J, with 11 bases between the two ends. The CDR3 region is CASSLSHLARANVLTF. CDR3 coding DNA: TGTGCCAGCAGTTTATCCCACTTGGCCCGGGCCAACGTCCTGACTTTC.

This chain uses TRBV29-1 with TRBJ1-2, with a weak D call TRBD1 (6 bases). Germline CDR1 SQVTM, CDR2 ANQGSEA. There are 15 residues in the CDR3. V lost 0 bases and J lost 4, with 15 bases in between. CDR3 bases: TGCAGCGTTGAAGATCGGGGGCAGGGAAGCTATGGCTACACCTTC. Amino acids: CSVEDRGQGSYGYTF.